This record concerns one T cell receptor beta chain sequence. One junction end disagrees with the germline gene, perhaps due to a read error. TCRdb reanalysed the 5' RACE reads using MiXCR and keeps one entry per CDR3 protein. The sample comprises 300,000 to 350,000 distinct CDR3 sequences, roughly 8.3% of which are singletons, and under 20% rests with the top ten. The data belong to a study of T cells after yellow fever vaccination. The sample here was PBMCs, taken roughly 47 days after the first yellow fever vaccination. This TCR was recovered from a man between 18 and 35 years old who received the YFV17D yellow fever vaccine.

CDR3 loop: CTSSQEAGGLGNEQFF. The CDR3 bases are TGTACCAGCAGCCAAGAGGCGGGGGGGCTTGGCAATGAGCAGTTCTTC. The rearrangement uses TRBV4-2 and TRBJ2-1; 9 bases are a match to TRBD2. The CDR3 extends over 16 amino acids. Germline assignment: CDR1 LGHNA and CDR2 YNFKEQ.